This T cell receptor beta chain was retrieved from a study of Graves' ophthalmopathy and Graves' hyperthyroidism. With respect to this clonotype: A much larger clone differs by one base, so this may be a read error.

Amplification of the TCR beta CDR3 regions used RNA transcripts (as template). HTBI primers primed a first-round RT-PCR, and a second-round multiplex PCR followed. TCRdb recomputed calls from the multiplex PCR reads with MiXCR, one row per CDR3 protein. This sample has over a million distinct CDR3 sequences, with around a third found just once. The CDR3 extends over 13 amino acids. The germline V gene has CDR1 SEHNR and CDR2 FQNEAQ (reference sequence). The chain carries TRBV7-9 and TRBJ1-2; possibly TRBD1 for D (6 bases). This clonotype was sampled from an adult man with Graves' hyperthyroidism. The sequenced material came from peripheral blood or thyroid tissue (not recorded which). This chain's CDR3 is CASNLESRGGYTF. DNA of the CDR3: TGTGCCAGCAACTTAGAGTCCAGGGGAGGCTACACCTTC.